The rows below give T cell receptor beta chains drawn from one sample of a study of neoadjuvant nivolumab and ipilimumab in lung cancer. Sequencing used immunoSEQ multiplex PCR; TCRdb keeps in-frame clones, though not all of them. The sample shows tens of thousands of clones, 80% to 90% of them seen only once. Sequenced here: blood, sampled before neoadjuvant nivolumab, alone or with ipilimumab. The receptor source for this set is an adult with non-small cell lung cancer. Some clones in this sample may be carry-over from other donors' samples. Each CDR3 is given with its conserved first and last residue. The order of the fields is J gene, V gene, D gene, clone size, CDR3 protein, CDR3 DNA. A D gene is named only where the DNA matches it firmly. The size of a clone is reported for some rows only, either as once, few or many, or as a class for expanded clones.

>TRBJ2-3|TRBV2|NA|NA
CANGQLSTDTQYF
TGTGCCAACGGACAGTTAAGCACAGATACGCAGTATTTT
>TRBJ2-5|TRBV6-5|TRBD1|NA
CASSYLTGKETQYF
TGTGCCAGCAGTTACTTGACAGGGAAGGAGACCCAGTACTTC
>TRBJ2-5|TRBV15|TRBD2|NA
CATSRGTSGAPETQYF
TGTGCCACCAGCAGAGGGACTAGCGGGGCCCCAGAGACCCAGTACTTC
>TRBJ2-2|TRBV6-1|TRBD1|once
CASPGTANTGELFF
TGTGCCAGCCCCGGGACAGCTAACACCGGGGAGCTGTTTTTT
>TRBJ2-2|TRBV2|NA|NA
CASSVLASTGELFF
TGTGCCAGCAGTGTTCTAGCGAGCACCGGGGAGCTGTTTTTT
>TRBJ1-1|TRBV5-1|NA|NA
CASRDLGRGEAFF
TGCGCCAGCAGGGATCTGGGGAGGGGGGAAGCTTTCTTT
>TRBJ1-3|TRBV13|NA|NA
CASSSSRTSSSGNTIYF
TGTGCCAGCAGCTCTTCCCGGACGTCGAGCTCTGGAAACACCATATATTTT
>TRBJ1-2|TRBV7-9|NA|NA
CATKPGQGLASGYTF
TGTGCCACCAAACCAGGGCAGGGGTTGGCTAGTGGCTACACCTTC
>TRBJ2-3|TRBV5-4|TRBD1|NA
CASSVGQGRDTQYF
TGTGCCAGCAGCGTCGGACAGGGACGGGATACGCAGTATTTT
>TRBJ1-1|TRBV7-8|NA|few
CASSIGARTEAFF
TGTGCCAGCAGCATCGGGGCTCGAACTGAAGCTTTCTTT
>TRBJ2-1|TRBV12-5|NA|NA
CASGTRGDNEQFF
TGTGCTAGTGGCACCAGGGGGGACAATGAGCAGTTCTTC
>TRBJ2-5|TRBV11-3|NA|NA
CASSATGEGAQYF
TGTGCCAGCAGCGCGACAGGGGAGGGCGCCCAGTACTTC
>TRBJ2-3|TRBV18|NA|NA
CASSPDQTVTDTQYF
TGTGCCAGCTCACCCGACCAGACAGTCACAGATACGCAGTATTTT
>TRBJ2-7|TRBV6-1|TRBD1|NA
CASSSPGQGAYEQYF
TGTGCCAGCAGTTCACCGGGACAGGGAGCATACGAGCAGTACTTC
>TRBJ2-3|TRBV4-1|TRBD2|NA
CASSQVAGVTDTQYF
TGCGCCAGCAGCCAAGTTGCGGGAGTAACAGATACGCAGTATTTT
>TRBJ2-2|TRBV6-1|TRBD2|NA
CASTSGGYTGELFF
TGTGCCAGCACTAGCGGGGGGTACACCGGGGAGCTGTTTTTT
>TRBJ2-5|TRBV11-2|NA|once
CASSFTIGGGGGETQYF
TGTGCCAGCAGCTTCACCATCGGTGGGGGCGGAGGGGAGACCCAGTACTTC
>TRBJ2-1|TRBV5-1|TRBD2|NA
CASSLVASGEQFF
TGCGCCAGCAGCTTGGTGGCTAGCGGGGAGCAGTTCTTC
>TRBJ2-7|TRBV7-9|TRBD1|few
CASSPRTGEVGEQYF
TGTGCCAGCAGCCCCAGGACAGGGGAAGTAGGCGAGCAGTACTTC
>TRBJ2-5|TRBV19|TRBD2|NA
CASSMMTSGRQETQYF
TGTGCCAGTAGTATGATGACTAGCGGGAGGCAAGAGACCCAGTACTTC
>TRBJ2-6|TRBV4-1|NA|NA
CASSLEGQRISGANVLTF
TGCGCCAGCAGCCTCGAAGGACAGAGAATCTCTGGGGCCAACGTCCTGACTTTC
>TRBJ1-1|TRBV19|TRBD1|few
CASSITQGAGEAFF
TGTGCCAGTAGTATCACCCAGGGGGCGGGTGAAGCTTTCTTT
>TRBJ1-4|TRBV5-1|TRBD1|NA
CASSPGQGVTNEKLFF
TGCGCCAGCAGCCCCGGACAGGGGGTCACTAATGAAAAACTGTTTTTT
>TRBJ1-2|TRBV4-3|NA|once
CASSQDSQGYGYTF
TGCGCCAGCAGCCAAGACTCGCAGGGCTATGGCTACACCTTC
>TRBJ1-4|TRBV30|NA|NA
CAWSGTGIKEKLFF
TGTGCCTGGAGTGGAACAGGGATAAAGGAAAAACTGTTTTTT
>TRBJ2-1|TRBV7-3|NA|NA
CASSLNLNNEQFF
TGTGCCAGCAGCTTAAACCTTAACAATGAGCAGTTCTTC
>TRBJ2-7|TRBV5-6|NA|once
CASITRDGRGVDEQYF
TGTGCCAGCATCACGCGGGACGGCAGGGGAGTTGACGAGCAGTACTTC
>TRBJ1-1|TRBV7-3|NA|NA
CASKAGVDTEAFF
TGTGCCAGCAAAGCGGGGGTGGACACTGAAGCTTTCTTT